This TCR beta chain was profiled in a study of blood T cell repertoires in COVID-19. Background on the study: T cells, B-cell-depleted T cells, or PBMCs supplied cDNA or gDNA.

V dropped 0 bases and J dropped 7 bases, with 21 bases sitting between them. The CDR3 sequence is 17 residues long. TCRdb's table, derived via immunoSEQ multiplex PCR, lists solely in-frame clones and lacks some. Here the sample spans about 160,000 clones, about 85% being singletons. This clonotype originated in a woman aged 45-60 years who had recovered from COVID-19. Sequenced: PBMCs or T cells enriched from blood (not recorded which). V is TRBV23-1 and J is TRBJ1-1; the D is unclear. TRBV23-1 has ORF status, its function being uncertain. The CDR3 sequence is CASSQSYEGPRILEAFF. In DNA form, the CDR3 reads TGCGCCAGCAGTCAATCGTATGAGGGCCCGAGGATCCTTGAAGCTTTCTTT.